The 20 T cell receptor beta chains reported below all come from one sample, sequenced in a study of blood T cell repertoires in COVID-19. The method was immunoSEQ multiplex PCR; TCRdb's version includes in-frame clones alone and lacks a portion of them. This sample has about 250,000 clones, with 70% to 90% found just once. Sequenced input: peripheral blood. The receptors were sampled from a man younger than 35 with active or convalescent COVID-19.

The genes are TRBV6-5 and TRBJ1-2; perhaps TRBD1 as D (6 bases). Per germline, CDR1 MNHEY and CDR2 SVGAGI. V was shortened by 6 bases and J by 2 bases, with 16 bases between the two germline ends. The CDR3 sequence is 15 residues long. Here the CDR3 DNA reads TGTGCCAGCAGGGGGGGGAACAGGGAAAACTATGGCTACACCTTC. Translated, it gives CASRGGNRENYGYTF.

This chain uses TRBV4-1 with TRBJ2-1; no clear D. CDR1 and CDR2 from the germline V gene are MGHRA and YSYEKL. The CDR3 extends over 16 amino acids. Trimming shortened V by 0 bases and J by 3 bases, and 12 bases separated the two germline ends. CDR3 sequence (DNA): TGCGCCAGCAGCCAAGATCCTCCCCTACGCTACAATGAGCAGTTCTTC. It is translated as CASSQDPPLRYNEQFF.

The CDR3 sequence: CASSLWVTGISTDTQYF. The CDR3 coding sequence is TGTGCCAGCAGCTTATGGGTGACAGGAATTAGCACAGATACGCAGTATTTT. This chain connects TRBV11-2 to TRBJ2-3, with D possibly being TRBD1 (6 bases). CDR1 SGHAT and CDR2 FQNNGV come from the germline V gene. The CDR3 sequence is 17 residues long. Between the trimmed V and J ends, which lost 2 bases and 0 bases, there was a span of 15 bases.

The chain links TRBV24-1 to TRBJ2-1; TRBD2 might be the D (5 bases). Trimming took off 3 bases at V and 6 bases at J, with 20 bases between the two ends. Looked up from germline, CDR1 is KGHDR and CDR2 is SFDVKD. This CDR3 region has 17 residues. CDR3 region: CATSDPLDWEWANEQFF. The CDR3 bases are TGTGCCACCAGTGATCCGCTGGACTGGGAATGGGCCAATGAGCAGTTCTTC.

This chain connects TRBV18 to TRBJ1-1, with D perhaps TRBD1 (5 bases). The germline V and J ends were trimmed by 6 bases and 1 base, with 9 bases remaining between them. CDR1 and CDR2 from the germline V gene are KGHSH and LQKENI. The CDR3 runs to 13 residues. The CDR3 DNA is TGTGCCAGCTCTCAGGGCAAGAACACTGAAGCTTTCTTT. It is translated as CASSQGKNTEAFF.

The CDR3 here is CSASIGGVGNQPQHF. The CDR3 DNA reads as TGCAGTGCTAGTATCGGTGGAGTTGGCAATCAGCCCCAGCATTTT. This sequence joins TRBV20-1 and TRBJ1-5; no clear D. V was shortened by 3 bases and J by 2 bases, with 14 bases between the two germline ends. The germline V gene encodes CDR1 DFQATT and CDR2 SNEGSKA (reference sequence). There are 15 residues in the CDR3.

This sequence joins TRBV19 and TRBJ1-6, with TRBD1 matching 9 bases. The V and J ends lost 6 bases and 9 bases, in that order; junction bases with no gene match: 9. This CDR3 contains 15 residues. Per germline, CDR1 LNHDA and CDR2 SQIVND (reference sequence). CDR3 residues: CASSGTGSLRSPLHF. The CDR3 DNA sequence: TGTGCCAGTAGCGGGACAGGGAGTCTGCGTTCACCCCTCCACTTT.

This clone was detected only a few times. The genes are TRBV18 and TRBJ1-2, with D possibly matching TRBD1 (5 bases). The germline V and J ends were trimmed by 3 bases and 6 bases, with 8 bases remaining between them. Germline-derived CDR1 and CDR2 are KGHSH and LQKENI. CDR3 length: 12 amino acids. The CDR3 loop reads CASSPTENGYTF. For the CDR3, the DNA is TGTGCCAGCTCACCGACAGAAAATGGCTACACCTTC.

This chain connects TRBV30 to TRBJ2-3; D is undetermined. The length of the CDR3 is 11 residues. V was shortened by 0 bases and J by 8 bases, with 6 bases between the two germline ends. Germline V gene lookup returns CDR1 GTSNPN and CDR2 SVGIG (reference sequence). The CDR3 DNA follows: TGTGCCTGGAGTGTACGAGTTACGCAGTATTTT. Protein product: CAWSVRVTQYF.

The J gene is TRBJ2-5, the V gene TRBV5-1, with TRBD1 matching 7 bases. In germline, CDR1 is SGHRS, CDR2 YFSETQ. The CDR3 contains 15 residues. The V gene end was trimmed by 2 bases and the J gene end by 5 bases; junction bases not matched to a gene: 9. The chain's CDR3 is CASSLGQGVSETQYF. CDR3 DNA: TGCGCCAGCAGCTTAGGGCAGGGGGTATCTGAGACCCAGTACTTC.

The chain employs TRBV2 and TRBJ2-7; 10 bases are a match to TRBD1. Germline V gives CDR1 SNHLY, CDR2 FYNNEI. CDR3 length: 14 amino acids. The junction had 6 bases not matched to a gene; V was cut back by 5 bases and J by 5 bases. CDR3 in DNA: TGTGCCAGCAGTAAAGGGACAGGGGCCCACGAGCAGTACTTC. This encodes CASSKGTGAHEQYF. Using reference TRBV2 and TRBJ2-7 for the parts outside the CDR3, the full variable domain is EPEVTQTPSHQVTQMGQEVILRCVPISNHLYFYWYRQILGQKVEFLVSFYNNEISEKSEIFDDQFSVERPDGSNFTLKIRSTKLEDSAMYFCASSKGTGAHEQYFGPGTRLTVT.

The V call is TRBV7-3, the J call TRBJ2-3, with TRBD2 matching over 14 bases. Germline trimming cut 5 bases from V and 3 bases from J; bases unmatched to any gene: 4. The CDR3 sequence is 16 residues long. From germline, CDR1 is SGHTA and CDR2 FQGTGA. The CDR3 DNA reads TGTGCCAGCAGCCTGACTAGCGGGGGGGGAACAGATACGCAGTATTTT. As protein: CASSLTSGGGTDTQYF. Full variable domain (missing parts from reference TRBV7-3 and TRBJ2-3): GAGVSQTPSNKVTEKGKYVELRCDPISGHTALYWYRQSLGQGPEFLIYFQGTGAADDSGLPNDRFFAVRPEGSVSTLKIQRTERGDSAVYLCASSLTSGGGTDTQYFGPGTRLTVL.

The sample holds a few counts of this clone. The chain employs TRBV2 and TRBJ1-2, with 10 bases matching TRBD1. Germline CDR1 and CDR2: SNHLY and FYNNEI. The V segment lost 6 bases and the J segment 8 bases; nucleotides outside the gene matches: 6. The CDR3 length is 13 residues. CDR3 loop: CASSPDRGQGYTF. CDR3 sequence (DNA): TGTGCCAGCAGCCCCGACAGGGGGCAAGGCTACACCTTC.

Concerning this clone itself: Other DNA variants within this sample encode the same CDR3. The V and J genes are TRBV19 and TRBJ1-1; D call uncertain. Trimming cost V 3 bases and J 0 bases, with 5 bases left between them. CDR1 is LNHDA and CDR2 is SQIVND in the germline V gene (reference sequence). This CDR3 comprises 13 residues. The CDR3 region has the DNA TGTGCCAGTAGTATTGCAGTGAACACTGAAGCTTTCTTT. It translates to CASSIAVNTEAFF.

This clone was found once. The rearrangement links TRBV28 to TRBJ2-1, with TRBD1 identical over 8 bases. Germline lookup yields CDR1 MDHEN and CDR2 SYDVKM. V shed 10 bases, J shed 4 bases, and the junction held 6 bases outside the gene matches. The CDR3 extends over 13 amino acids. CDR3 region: CATLDRVYNEQFF. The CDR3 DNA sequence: TGTGCCACTTTGGACAGGGTTTACAATGAGCAGTTCTTC.

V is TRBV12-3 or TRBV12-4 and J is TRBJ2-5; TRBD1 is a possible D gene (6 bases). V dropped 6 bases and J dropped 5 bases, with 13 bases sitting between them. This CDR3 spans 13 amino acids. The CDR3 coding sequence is TGTGCCAGCAGGCCTACCCAGGGGGAGACCCAGTACTTC. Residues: CASRPTQGETQYF.

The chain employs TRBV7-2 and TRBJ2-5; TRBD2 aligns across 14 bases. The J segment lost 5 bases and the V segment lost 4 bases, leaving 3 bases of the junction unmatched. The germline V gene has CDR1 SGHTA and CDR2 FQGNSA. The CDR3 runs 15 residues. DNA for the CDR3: TGTGCCAGCAGCTCCCGGACTAGCGGGAGGGAGACCCAGTACTTC. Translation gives CASSSRTSGRETQYF.

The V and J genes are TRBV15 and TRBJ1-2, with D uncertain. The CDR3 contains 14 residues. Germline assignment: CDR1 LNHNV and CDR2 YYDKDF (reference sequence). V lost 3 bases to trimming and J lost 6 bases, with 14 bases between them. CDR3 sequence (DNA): TGTGCCACCAGCAGGACGGGGAGTAGCCATGGCTACACCTTC. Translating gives CATSRTGSSHGYTF.

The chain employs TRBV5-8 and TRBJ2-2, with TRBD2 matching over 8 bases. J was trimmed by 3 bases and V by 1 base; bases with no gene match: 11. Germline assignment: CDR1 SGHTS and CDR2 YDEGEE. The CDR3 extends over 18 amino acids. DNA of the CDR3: TGTGCCAGCAGCTTGATGCCCACCCTCGGGGGGGACACCGGGGAGCTGTTTTTT. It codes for CASSLMPTLGGDTGELFF.

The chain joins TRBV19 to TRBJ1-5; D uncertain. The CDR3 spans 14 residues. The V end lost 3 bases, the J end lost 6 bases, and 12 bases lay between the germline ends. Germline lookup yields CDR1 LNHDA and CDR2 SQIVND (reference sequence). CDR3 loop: CASSMSGGSQPQHF. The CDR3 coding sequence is TGTGCCAGTAGTATGTCGGGAGGGTCTCAGCCCCAGCATTTT.